The clone carrying this T cell receptor (beta chain) was observed a few times. These data come from a study of cytotoxic CD8 clonotypes in ibrutinib-treated CLL. Here immunoSEQ multiplex PCR was the method, and the copy in TCRdb shows in-frame clones only, minus some. The data contain 150,000 to 200,000 clones, roughly four fifths of them singletons. Sequences were derived from PBMCs, sampled after 12 months of ibrutinib treatment. This clonotype was obtained from a human donor with chronic lymphocytic leukemia.

The CDR3 sequence: CASNPTGGRGQPQHF. The CDR3 DNA is TGTGCCAGTAATCCTACAGGGGGCCGGGGACAGCCCCAGCATTTT. The chain links TRBV19 to TRBJ1-5; 9 nucleotides line up with TRBD1. Per the germline V gene, CDR1 is LNHDA and CDR2 is SQIVND (reference sequence). The CDR3 sequence is 15 residues long. J was trimmed by 7 bases and V by 7 bases; bases with no gene match: 11.